A selection of T cell receptor beta chains follows, all from one sample in a study of T-cell reconstitution after alpha-beta-depleted transplantation in children. TCRdb processed the PCR reads anew with MiXCR; each CDR3 protein has one entry. The sample lists 600,000 to 700,000 distinct CDR3 sequences; roughly 15% were seen once. The source was PBMCs from the stem cell graft donor, collected from the stem cell graft. All receptors come from a human donor who donated a stem cell graft to a child with acute myeloid leukemia. Each CDR3 is given with its conserved first and last residue. D genes are given only for firm matches. A clone size is listed for some rows: how often the clone was seen (once, few, many), or a class if it is expanded.

J,V,D,size,CDR3,DNA
TRBJ1-4,TRBV5-6,.,.,CASSLPTAREKLFF,TGTGCCAGCAGCTTGCCCACAGCCCGAGAAAAACTGTTTTTT
TRBJ2-7,TRBV7-2,TRBD2,many,CASRVREGSVAYEQYF,TGTGCCAGCAGAGTTCGGGAGGGATCGGTCGCGTACGAGCAGTACTTC
TRBJ2-5,TRBV3-1,TRBD2,.,CASSRRSGGRQETQYF,TGTGCCAGCAGCCGGCGTAGCGGGGGCCGCCAAGAGACCCAGTACTTC
TRBJ2-7,TRBV11-3,.,.,CASSPGPGESQYF,TGTGCCAGCAGCCCGGGACCAGGGGAGTCGCAGTACTTC
TRBJ2-5,TRBV7-2,.,many,CASSLPGWGETQYF,TGTGCCAGCAGCTTGCCTGGGTGGGGGGAGACCCAGTACTTC
TRBJ2-3,TRBV20-1,TRBD2,many,CSARPGLAGGKSTDTQYF,TGCAGTGCTAGACCGGGACTAGCGGGGGGGAAGAGCACAGATACGCAGTATTTT
TRBJ1-3,TRBV6-2/TRBV6-3,.,few,CASTYSSGNTIYF,TGTGCCAGCACCTACAGCTCTGGAAACACCATATATTTT
TRBJ1-5,TRBV12-3/TRBV12-4,.,few,CASSSPDRERIGGPQHF,TGTGCCAGCAGTTCCCCCGACCGGGAAAGGATAGGAGGGCCCCAGCATTTT
TRBJ2-1,TRBV20-1,.,many,CSARGQLGRNEQFF,TGCAGTGCTAGGGGCCAACTTGGACGAAATGAGCAGTTCTTC
TRBJ1-1,TRBV4-1,.,.,CASSQVIGTPEAFF,TGCGCCAGCAGCCAAGTGATAGGGACCCCTGAAGCTTTCTTT
TRBJ2-1,TRBV5-1,TRBD2,once,CASSLTASGGPHEQFF,TGCGCCAGCAGCTTGACCGCTAGCGGGGGGCCCCATGAGCAGTTCTTC
TRBJ1-2,TRBV29-1,TRBD1,many,CSVVGTASNYGYTF,TGCAGCGTCGTCGGGACAGCTTCTAACTATGGCTACACCTTC
TRBJ2-3,TRBV20-1,.,.,CSAREPRASWTDTQYF,TGCAGTGCTAGAGAACCCAGGGCCTCTTGGACAGATACGCAGTATTTT
TRBJ2-5,TRBV18,TRBD2,.,CASSRTVGLQETQYF,TGTGCCAGCTCACGGACCGTGGGACTACAAGAGACCCAGTACTTC
TRBJ2-5,TRBV20-1,TRBD2,.,CSAKGTSGVWETQYF,TGCAGTGCTAAAGGGACTAGCGGGGTCTGGGAGACCCAGTACTTC
TRBJ1-2,TRBV20-1,.,many,CSARPLPLYGYTF,TGCAGTGCGCGACCCCTCCCGCTCTATGGCTACACCTTC
TRBJ2-1,TRBV7-2,.,many,CASSLVGGRNEQFF,TGTGCCAGCAGCTTAGTGGGGGGCCGCAATGAGCAGTTCTTC
TRBJ1-1,TRBV7-9,.,.,CASRGAGRGTEAFF,TGTGCCAGCAGAGGCGCAGGGAGGGGCACTGAAGCTTTCTTT
TRBJ1-1,TRBV12-3/TRBV12-4,.,.,CASSLEVVSQNTEAFF,TGTGCCAGCAGTTTAGAGGTAGTTTCCCAGAACACTGAAGCTTTCTTT
TRBJ1-1,TRBV7-2,.,.,CASSQGPGIITEAFF,TGTGCCAGCAGCCAAGGGCCAGGGATCATCACTGAAGCTTTCTTT
TRBJ2-2,TRBV5-6,.,.,CASSPPDNVGELFF,TGTGCCAGCAGCCCACCGGACAATGTCGGGGAGCTGTTTTTT
TRBJ1-4,TRBV6-1,.,few,CASSEGGGTNEKLFF,TGTGCCAGCAGTGAAGGCGGGGGGACTAATGAAAAACTGTTTTTT
TRBJ1-3,TRBV11-2,.,few,CASRRGGNTIYF,TGTGCCAGCAGGAGAGGGGGAAACACCATATATTTT
TRBJ1-5,TRBV7-2,.,.,CASRDRFYSNQPQHF,TGTGCCAGCAGGGACAGATTTTATAGCAATCAGCCCCAGCATTTT
TRBJ1-1,TRBV20-1,.,many,CSARVPGTTEAFF,TGCAGTGCTCGGGTCCCGGGAACCACTGAAGCTTTCTTT
TRBJ2-7,TRBV5-1,.,.,CASGWTGGTYEQYF,TGCGCCAGCGGATGGACAGGAGGGACCTACGAGCAGTACTTC
TRBJ2-5,TRBV20-1,.,many,CSASIAVSQETQYF,TGCAGTGCTTCTATAGCGGTGTCACAAGAGACCCAGTACTTC
TRBJ2-1,TRBV20-1,TRBD2,.,CSARDLGLAGGKSSYNEQFF,TGCAGTGCTAGAGACCTGGGACTAGCGGGGGGCAAGAGCTCCTACAATGAGCAGTTCTTC
TRBJ1-4,TRBV30,.,.,CAWSPGQINEKLFF,TGTGCCTGGAGTCCAGGACAGATAAATGAAAAACTGTTTTTT
TRBJ2-1,TRBV5-8,.,few,CASSIRQEQFF,TGTGCCAGCAGCATCAGACAGGAGCAGTTCTTC
TRBJ2-3,TRBV12-3/TRBV12-4,.,many,CATSPPRGEGTDTQYF,TGTGCCACCAGTCCCCCTAGGGGGGAGGGGACAGATACGCAGTATTTT
TRBJ1-2,TRBV7-6,TRBD1,many,CASSFGGQGRHGYTF,TGTGCCAGCAGCTTTGGCGGACAGGGCCGTCATGGCTACACCTTC
TRBJ1-2,TRBV20-1,.,many,CSAFLGGGYGYTF,TGCAGTGCTTTCCTGGGAGGGGGCTATGGCTACACCTTC
TRBJ1-1,TRBV12-3/TRBV12-4,.,few,CASSLLGGGAFF,TGTGCCAGCAGTTTATTAGGTGGTGGAGCTTTCTTT
TRBJ1-3,TRBV29-1,.,many,CSVEDGSSGNTIYF,TGCAGCGTTGAGGACGGATCCTCTGGAAACACCATATATTTT
TRBJ2-5,TRBV29-1,TRBD1,many,CSVTRDRAPQETQYF,TGCAGCGTTACCCGGGACAGGGCCCCTCAAGAGACCCAGTACTTC
TRBJ1-5,TRBV10-3,TRBD1,few,CAISPTDRESQPQHF,TGTGCCATCAGCCCAACCGACAGGGAGAGTCAGCCCCAGCATTTT
TRBJ2-1,TRBV7-9,TRBD2,.,CASSLLGEPRGGEQFF,TGTGCCAGCAGCTTACTGGGTGAACCTCGGGGGGGTGAGCAGTTCTTC
TRBJ1-2,TRBV7-9,.,few,CASSFSWEGYTF,TGTGCCAGCAGCTTTTCGTGGGAAGGCTACACCTTC
TRBJ1-2,TRBV12-3/TRBV12-4,.,.,CASSTGLGGYTF,TGTGCCAGCAGTACAGGGTTGGGAGGCTACACCTTC
TRBJ2-3,TRBV5-1,.,many,CASSHRGNPTDTQYF,TGCGCCAGCAGCCATCGGGGTAATCCCACAGATACGCAGTATTTT
TRBJ2-2,TRBV4-3,.,few,CASSQGFPNTGELFF,TGCGCCAGCAGCCAAGGGTTCCCGAACACCGGGGAGCTGTTTTTT
TRBJ1-4,TRBV5-1,.,.,CASSRGVANEKLFF,TGCGCCAGCAGCCGCGGGGTTGCTAATGAAAAACTGTTTTTT
TRBJ1-1,TRBV20-1,.,many,CSASSGLDTEAFF,TGCAGTGCTAGCTCGGGGCTTGACACTGAAGCTTTCTTT
TRBJ2-1,TRBV10-3,TRBD2,many,CAINLAGPQNEQFF,TGTGCCATCAATCTAGCGGGGCCCCAGAATGAGCAGTTCTTC
TRBJ2-2,TRBV20-1,TRBD2,many,CSARDLGGGTGELFF,TGCAGTGCTAGAGATCTGGGCGGGGGTACCGGGGAGCTGTTTTTT
TRBJ2-1,TRBV7-2,.,many,CASSALAGNNEQFF,TGTGCCAGCAGCGCCCTAGCAGGGAACAATGAGCAGTTCTTC
TRBJ1-1,TRBV7-8,.,few,CASSLDPGGTEAFF,TGTGCCAGCAGCTTAGACCCCGGAGGGACTGAAGCTTTCTTT
TRBJ2-3,TRBV15,.,.,CATSRGPAGTDTQYF,TGTGCCACCAGCAGAGGCCCCGCGGGCACAGATACGCAGTATTTT
TRBJ1-1,TRBV5-1,.,few,CASSSPTEAFF,TGCGCCAGCAGCTCTCCTACTGAAGCTTTCTTT
TRBJ2-1,TRBV6-1,TRBD2,.,CASSQWGSGADNEQFF,TGTGCCAGCAGCCAATGGGGTAGCGGGGCCGATAATGAGCAGTTCTTC
TRBJ1-5,TRBV27,.,.,CASRRGASNQPQHF,TGTGCCAGCAGAAGGGGAGCTAGCAATCAGCCCCAGCATTTT
TRBJ2-5,TRBV20-1,TRBD2,few,CSGRGGLQETQYF,TGCAGTGGGCGCGGGGGGTTACAAGAGACCCAGTACTTC
TRBJ2-2,TRBV12-3/TRBV12-4,TRBD2,.,CASSLAAGGPLGLFF,TGTGCCAGCAGTTTAGCGGCGGGGGGGCCCCTCGGGCTGTTTTTT
TRBJ2-2,TRBV6-5,TRBD1,many,CASSYSGQGPNTGELFF,TGTGCCAGCAGTTACTCTGGACAGGGCCCGAACACCGGGGAGCTGTTTTTT
TRBJ1-1,TRBV4-3,.,.,CASSQEIWGSLGTDEAFF,TGCGCCAGCAGCCAAGAAATCTGGGGGTCCCTAGGGACGGATGAAGCTTTCTTT
TRBJ1-5,TRBV4-1,.,few,CASSQDSPTRPQHF,TGCGCCAGCAGCCAGGACAGTCCCACTCGGCCCCAGCATTTT
TRBJ2-7,TRBV24-1,.,few,CATSDLDNYEQYF,TGTGCCACCAGTGATTTGGACAACTACGAGCAGTACTTC
TRBJ1-6,TRBV5-1,.,few,CASSLVPDEFNSPLHF,TGCGCCAGCAGCTTGGTTCCAGATGAATTCAATTCACCCCTCCACTTT
TRBJ1-5,TRBV12-3/TRBV12-4,TRBD1,few,CASSAPPTGVNQPQHF,TGTGCCAGCAGTGCCCCACCCACAGGGGTCAATCAGCCCCAGCATTTT